The T cell receptor beta chain under discussion was sequenced for a study of T cells after somatic rescue of genetic block. The CDR3 is 18 residues long. Germline values: CDR1 LNHDA, CDR2 SQIVND (reference sequence). V was clipped by 7 bases and J by 2 bases; unmatched bases: 17. TCRdb's table, derived via immunoSEQ multiplex PCR, lists solely in-frame clones and lacks some. Here the sample spans roughly 67,000 clones, 80% to 95% being singletons. This clonotype was obtained from a middle-aged man. The chain carries TRBV19 and TRBJ2-5; 9 nucleotides agree with TRBD1. The specimen was peripheral blood mononuclear cells (PBMCs). The CDR3 protein is CASTGAPGQGWGQETQYF. The CDR3 DNA sequence: TGTGCCAGTACCGGGGCCCCGGGACAGGGCTGGGGTCAAGAGACCCAGTACTTC.